This is a list of T cell receptor beta chains from one sample in a study of T cell repertoires in cytomegalovirus infection. Antigens for these TCRs are unknown. Using its own MiXCR run on the reads, TCRdb lists one record per CDR3 protein. The sample yields some 110,000 distinct CDR3 sequences, roughly 32% seen once. The input for sequencing was CD8+ T cells from cultured PBMCs, taken from culture after CMV antigen stimulation. These receptor sequences come from a human donor in good health (CMV status not recorded). Some clones in this sample may be carry-over from other donors' samples. Both conserved end residues are part of each CDR3. A D gene is named only where the DNA matches it firmly. Clone size is not always given. Where it is, it says once, few, many or a class for expanded clones.

v_gene	abundance	d_gene	len	j_gene	CDR3nt	CDR3aa
TRBV7-8	.	TRBD2	18	TRBJ2-5	TGTGCCAGCAGCTCCCACACCTATCTAGCGGGGGGGCAAGAGACCCAGTACTTC	CASSSHTYLAGGQETQYF
TRBV4-1	.	TRBD1	16	TRBJ1-5	TGCGCCAGCAGCCAAGATCGTCAGGGGGTCGGTCAGCCCCAGCATTTT	CASSQDRQGVGQPQHF
TRBV29-1	.	.	17	TRBJ2-3	TGCAGCGCTCAAACTCGGAGGTCAGGCACTTTGGGAGATACGCAGTATTTT	CSAQTRRSGTLGDTQYF
TRBV28	few	.	16	TRBJ2-5	TGTGCCAGCAGTTTGGAATGGTTGGGGGCCGAAGAGACCCAGTACTTC	CASSLEWLGAEETQYF
TRBV5-1	.	.	15	TRBJ2-1	TGCGCCAGCAGCTTGACTGGGGGGGGGCTGAATGAGCAGTTCTTC	CASSLTGGGLNEQFF
TRBV19	.	.	14	TRBJ2-1	TGTGCCAGTAGTTGGGCAGCAGGCGAGAATGAGCAGTTCTTC	CASSWAAGENEQFF
TRBV29-1	.	TRBD2	13	TRBJ2-5	TGCAGCGTTGACCGAAGCGGGGGCGAGACCCAGTACTTC	CSVDRSGGETQYF
TRBV4-3	few	TRBD1	17	TRBJ2-5	TGCGCCAGCAGCCAAGAGCGGGCAGGGGGCCTCCAAGAGACCCAGTACTTC	CASSQERAGGLQETQYF
TRBV6-5	few	.	15	TRBJ2-3	TGTGCCAGCAGTTACTCTGGTCTGGGGACAGATACGCAGTATTTT	CASSYSGLGTDTQYF
TRBV7-9	.	.	15	TRBJ1-2	TGTGCCAGCAACTTAGCGAATTCACAGGTCTATGGCTACACCTTC	CASNLANSQVYGYTF
TRBV12-5	once	.	15	TRBJ2-2	TGTGCTAGTGGAACGAGGAGGGATAGCACCGGGGAGCTGTTTTTT	CASGTRRDSTGELFF
TRBV7-3	few	TRBD2	16	TRBJ2-1	TGTGCCAGCAGCCTCAGTACGGGACTAGTCGTCGATGAGCAGTTCTTC	CASSLSTGLVVDEQFF
TRBV3-1	few	.	15	TRBJ1-5	TGTGCCAGCAGCCAAGGAGGCGGCCTCAATCAGCCCCAGCATTTT	CASSQGGGLNQPQHF
TRBV12-5	.	.	13	TRBJ2-7	TGTGCTAGTGGTTTGGGGTTGGCCTACGAGCAGTACTTC	CASGLGLAYEQYF
TRBV12-3/TRBV12-4	.	.	15	TRBJ1-2	TGTGCCAGCAGTTTAGCCGAGAGGGGGACCTATGGCTACACCTTC	CASSLAERGTYGYTF
TRBV19	.	.	14	TRBJ2-5	TGTGCCAGTACCGGGGCAGGATCCGGAGAGACCCAGTACTTC	CASTGAGSGETQYF
TRBV7-3	.	TRBD2	16	TRBJ2-5	TGTGCCAGCAGCTTAAGCGGGGGGCACGATATTGAGACCCAGTACTTC	CASSLSGGHDIETQYF
TRBV2	.	TRBD1	14	TRBJ2-3	TGTGCCATCCTGACAGGGGTTATGGCAGATACGCAGTATTTT	CAILTGVMADTQYF
TRBV19	.	.	13	TRBJ1-5	TGTGCCAGTAGTACCCTGCACAATCAGCCCCAGCATTTT	CASSTLHNQPQHF
TRBV18	few	TRBD1	17	TRBJ1-2	TGTGCCAGCTCACCCTTTCAGGGGGCGCGAGGGAGCTATGGCTACACCTTC	CASSPFQGARGSYGYTF
TRBV2	few	.	12	TRBJ2-7	TGTGCCAGCAGGAAGGGAGAATACGAGCAGTACTTC	CASRKGEYEQYF
TRBV2	.	.	14	TRBJ1-2	TGTGCCAGCAGTGGTCCGAAGGGGAACTATGGCTACACCTTC	CASSGPKGNYGYTF
TRBV7-3	few	TRBD2	13	TRBJ2-1	TGTGCCAGCAGCTTAGCGGGGGGGCGGGAGCAGTTCTTC	CASSLAGGREQFF
TRBV28	.	.	16	TRBJ2-7	TGTGCCAGCAGTCCCGTACAGGGAGAGGGGGCCTACGAGCAGTACTTC	CASSPVQGEGAYEQYF
TRBV6-8	few	TRBD2	17	TRBJ2-3	TGTGCCAGCAGTAAGACTAGCGGCAGGGCCCCGCCAGATACGCAGTATTTT	CASSKTSGRAPPDTQYF
TRBV7-2	few	.	18	TRBJ2-1	.	CASSLDISVLAGYNEQFF
TRBV27	.	.	16	TRBJ1-5	TGTGCCAGCAGTCACGATGGGAGCACCTACCATCAGCCCCAGCATTTT	CASSHDGSTYHQPQHF
TRBV7-2	many	TRBD1	15	TRBJ2-5	TGTGCCAGCAGCGATGAGGGGGCGGTTCAAGAGACCCAGTACTTC	CASSDEGAVQETQYF
TRBV28	.	TRBD1	14	TRBJ1-5	TGTGCCAGCAGTCTGGGGACAGGGTATCAGCCCCAGCATTTT	CASSLGTGYQPQHF
TRBV6-1	.	.	11	TRBJ2-1	TGTGCCAGCATCGAATACAATGAGCAGTTCTTC	CASIEYNEQFF
TRBV20-1	.	.	14	TRBJ2-3	TGCAGTGCTAGAGGCGACTTTCCCCCGGATACGCAGTATTTT	CSARGDFPPDTQYF
TRBV4-2	.	TRBD1	17	TRBJ2-5	TGTGCCAGCAGCCAAGAACTATGGAGACAGGGGGGAGAGACCCAGTACTTC	CASSQELWRQGGETQYF
TRBV20-1	few	TRBD1	14	TRBJ1-6	TGCAGTGCCCACCGGACAGGGCCTAATTCACCCCTCCACTTT	CSAHRTGPNSPLHF
TRBV6-6	.	.	12	TRBJ2-1	TGTGCCAGCAGCTCTTTGTTCGATGAGCAGTTCTTC	CASSSLFDEQFF
TRBV29-1	few	.	14	TRBJ2-1	TGCAGCGTTGATGGCCACAGAGACTACAATGAGCAGTTCTTC	CSVDGHRDYNEQFF
TRBV18	few	.	13	TRBJ1-1	TGTGCCAGCTCTCTGGGGGCTGTGGCTGAAGCTTTCTTT	CASSLGAVAEAFF
TRBV7-8	many	TRBD1	14	TRBJ1-5	TGTGCCAGCAGCCCAGGAGGGGGCAACCAGCCCCAGCATTTT	CASSPGGGNQPQHF
TRBV4-1	many	TRBD2	17	TRBJ2-2	TGCGCCAGCAGCCAAGATGCACTAGCGGCTGAAACCGGGGAGCTGTTTTTT	CASSQDALAAETGELFF
TRBV25-1	.	.	13	TRBJ1-1	TGTGCCAGCAGTGAACAGGCGAACACTGAAGCTTTCTTT	CASSEQANTEAFF
TRBV4-1	few	TRBD1	14	TRBJ1-1	TGCGCCAGCAGCCAAGAGGGACAGGGGTTTGAAGCTTTCTTT	CASSQEGQGFEAFF
TRBV27	few	.	14	TRBJ1-6	TGTGCCAGCAGCCTGCCAGGGGCTAATTCACCCCTCCACTTT	CASSLPGANSPLHF
TRBV7-2	many	.	16	TRBJ2-7	TGTGCCAGCAGCTTAGTTTCCGAGACGTTCTCCTACGAGCAGTACTTC	CASSLVSETFSYEQYF